This entry features one T cell receptor (beta chain) sequence. This entry belongs to a study of blood T cell repertoires in COVID-19. Turning to the study itself: Researchers got acute and convalescent COVID-19 samples from the United States, Italy and Spain. T cells, B-cell-depleted T cells, or PBMCs provided the cDNA or gDNA that served as material.

With 5 bases clipped from V and 7 bases from J, the junction kept 15 bases outside the gene matches. Germline V gene sequence: CDR1 SEHNR, CDR2 FQNEAQ (reference sequence). This CDR3 has 17 residues. Authors' methods: For nucleated cells, counts were estimated from reference gene primer amplification. Profiling relied on immunoSEQ multiplex PCR, and the TCRdb table lists in-frame clones only, not all of them. That table furnishes V, J and clone size, whereas the DNA furnished D and trimming. Counted here are approximately 200,000 clones, roughly 80% occurring once; the ten biggest clones make up about 10%.

The receptor was derived from a woman of 80 years or more with acute or convalescent COVID-19. The V gene is TRBV7-9, the J gene TRBJ2-7; TRBD2 agrees at 12 bases. Sequencing was done on a sample of peripheral blood. The CDR3 spells CASSAPLAGGPAGEQYF. In nucleotides, the CDR3 is TGTGCCAGCAGCGCCCCACTAGCGGGAGGTCCGGCGGGGGAGCAGTACTTC.